Many counts were recorded for the clone carrying this T cell receptor beta chain. What it recognizes is unknown. The lymph nodes were axillary draining lymph nodes from breast cancer patients. CDR1 SGHRS and CDR2 YFSETQ come from the germline V gene. The germline V and J ends were trimmed by 4 bases and 13 bases, with 12 bases remaining between them. The length of the CDR3 is 11 residues. This sample stems from a study of breast tumors, draining lymph nodes, adjacent tissues. Overall study findings and caveats: Luminal-like breast cancer showed significantly higher tumor–nontumor repertoire similarity than basal-like.

TCRdb redid the calling of the multiplex PCR reads with MiXCR, one entry per CDR3 protein. The sample records approximately 120,000 distinct CDR3 sequences, 20% to 25% being singletons. The V call is TRBV5-1, the J call TRBJ2-1, with D unclear. Sequenced input: axillary lymph node tissue. The receptor comes from a female donor with breast cancer. Some clones in this sample may be carry-over from other donors' samples. CDR3 DNA sequence: TGCGCCAGCAGCGTCGGACCAAGACAGTTCTTC. It translates to CASSVGPRQFF.